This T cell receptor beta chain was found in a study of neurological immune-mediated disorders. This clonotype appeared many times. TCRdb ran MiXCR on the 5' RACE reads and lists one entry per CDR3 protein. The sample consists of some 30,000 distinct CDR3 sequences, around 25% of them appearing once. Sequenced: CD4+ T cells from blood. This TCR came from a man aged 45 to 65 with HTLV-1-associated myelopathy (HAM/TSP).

The CDR3 sequence: CASSLVASGGTDTQYF. CDR3 coding DNA: TGCGCCAGCAGCTTGGTGGCTAGCGGGGGTACAGATACGCAGTATTTT. The V gene is TRBV5-1, the J gene TRBJ2-3, with TRBD2 matching over 10 bases. The CDR3 has 16 residues. The trim removed 0 bases at V and 3 bases at J, leaving 4 bases unmatched. Looked up from germline, CDR1 is SGHRS and CDR2 is YFSETQ.